One and the same sample provided the 18 T cell receptor beta chains below, sequenced in a study of T cell responses to AZD1222 COVID-19 vaccine. Here immunoSEQ multiplex PCR was the method, and the copy in TCRdb shows in-frame clones only, minus some. The table has roughly 150,000 clones, 88% seen once. Sequences were derived from peripheral blood, sampled on day 0 of AZD1222 vaccination. These TCRs come from an adult in good health.

This chain uses TRBV7-9 with TRBJ1-2; 7 bases are shared with TRBD1. CDR1 is SEHNR and CDR2 is FQNEAQ in the germline V gene (reference sequence). The V and J ends lost 4 bases and 4 bases, in that order; junction bases with no gene match: 3. This CDR3 spans 13 amino acids. The CDR3 DNA sequence: TGTGCCAGCAGCTCGGACAGGACCTATGGCTACACCTTC. Residues: CASSSDRTYGYTF.

The chain carries TRBV15 and TRBJ2-7; no clear D. Germline CDR1 is LNHNV and CDR2 is YYDKDF (reference sequence). Trimming took off 1 base at V and 2 bases at J, with 9 bases between the two ends. The CDR3 loop spans 14 amino acids. The CDR3 sequence: CATSRARKPYEQYF. DNA of the CDR3: TGTGCCACCAGCAGAGCCAGGAAACCCTACGAGCAGTACTTC.

This rearrangement joins TRBV7-2 to TRBJ1-1; no definite D call. Trimming cost V 1 base and J 4 bases, with 10 bases left between them. CDR1 SGHTA and CDR2 FQGNSA come from the germline V gene. The CDR3 is 14 residues long. The CDR3: CASSLVGSRTEAFF. CDR3 sequence (DNA): TGTGCCAGCAGCTTAGTAGGGAGCCGCACTGAAGCTTTCTTT.

The V and J genes are TRBV7-9 and TRBJ1-1, with 7 bases that match TRBD1. J was trimmed by 0 bases and V by 3 bases; bases with no gene match: 4. The CDR3 loop spans 15 amino acids. CDR1 and CDR2 from the germline V gene are SEHNR and FQNEAQ (reference sequence). The CDR3 region is CASSFHRGMNTEAFF. The CDR3 DNA sequence: TGTGCCAGCAGCTTCCACAGGGGAATGAACACTGAAGCTTTCTTT.

The rearrangement links TRBV7-8 to TRBJ1-6; D remains ambiguous. Trimming took 4 bases from V and 6 from J, leaving 10 bases between them. This CDR3 has 14 residues. Germline CDR1 SGHVS, CDR2 FQNEAQ. In nucleotides, the CDR3 is TGTGCCAGCAGCTCACGGGGAGTTAATTCACCCCTCCACTTT. This translates into CASSSRGVNSPLHF.

This sequence joins TRBV27 and TRBJ1-2; 7 positions agree with TRBD1. Trimming cost V 6 bases and J 3 bases; bases outside gene matches: 4. Germline V gives CDR1 MNHEY, CDR2 SMNVEV (reference sequence). The CDR3 length is 13 residues. CDR3 protein: CASRGGKDYGYTF. For the CDR3, the DNA is TGTGCCAGCAGAGGGGGCAAGGACTATGGCTACACCTTC.

The rearrangement joins TRBV4-1 to TRBJ2-2; weak D call: TRBD2 (6 bases). Germline V gives CDR1 MGHRA, CDR2 YSYEKL. CDR3 length equals 16 residues. Trimming took 5 bases from V and 1 from J, leaving 14 bases between them. The CDR3 DNA reads as TGCGCCAGCAGCTCAAAGAGCGGGTGGAACACCGGGGAGCTGTTTTTT. This gives the protein CASSSKSGWNTGELFF.

The CDR3: CASKGRGTDTQYF. CDR3 nucleotide sequence: TGTGCCAGTAAGGGCAGGGGCACAGATACGCAGTATTTT. This chain joins TRBV19 and TRBJ2-3, with D maybe TRBD1 (5 bases). V shed 7 bases and J shed 1 base, with 9 bases lying between them. Germline V gene sequence: CDR1 LNHDA, CDR2 SQIVND (reference sequence). CDR3 size: 13 residues.

J is TRBJ2-7 and V is TRBV7-2; D may be TRBD2 (6 bases). V was clipped by 2 bases and J by 3 bases, with 11 bases between them. Germline values: CDR1 SGHTA, CDR2 FQGNSA. The CDR3 has 14 residues. The CDR3 reads CASSLPGLRYEQYF. The CDR3, as DNA: TGTGCCAGCAGCTTACCGGGACTCCGCTACGAGCAGTACTTC.

Details on this clone: A read error is possible here, since a much larger clone lies one base away. This rearrangement joins TRBV7-9 to TRBJ2-7; D is uncertain. CDR1 and CDR2 (germline): SEHNR, FQNEAQ (reference sequence). The CDR3 covers 13 residues. V was trimmed by 1 base and J by 0 bases, leaving 4 bases between them. The CDR3 DNA follows: TGTGCCAGCAGCTTAGGCAACTCCTACGAGCAGTACTTC. Protein product: CASSLGNSYEQYF.

This chain joins TRBV5-1 and TRBJ2-2, with TRBD2 matching 10 bases. From germline, CDR1 is SGHRS and CDR2 YFSETQ. Trimming took 1 base from V and 5 from J; bases not matched to a gene: 5. This CDR3 spans 16 amino acids. As DNA, the CDR3 is TGCGCCAGCAGCTTGAGGCTAGCGGGAGTAACCGGGGAGCTGTTTTTT. The encoded protein is CASSLRLAGVTGELFF.

The rearrangement joins TRBV7-6 to TRBJ2-1; no clear D. CDR1 and CDR2 from the germline V gene are SGHVS and FNYEAQ. The CDR3 contains 16 residues. V lost 1 base, J lost 5 bases, and 15 bases lay in between. The CDR3 loop is CASSLVSSLGHNEQFF. Written as DNA, the CDR3 is TGTGCCAGCAGCTTAGTTTCTAGTCTCGGTCACAATGAGCAGTTCTTC.

The rearrangement links TRBV28 to TRBJ1-4; 8 bases are a match to TRBD1. Germline-derived CDR1 and CDR2 are MDHEN and SYDVKM. The length of the CDR3 is 15 residues. The junction had 4 bases not matched to a gene; V was cut back by 4 bases and J by 3 bases. The CDR3 here is CASSSEQGANEKLFF. Here the CDR3 DNA reads TGTGCCAGCAGTTCTGAACAGGGGGCTAATGAAAAACTGTTTTTT.

In nucleotides, the CDR3 is TGTGCCATCAGTGAATCGGCGGGGCCTACTAGCACAGATACGCAGTATTTT. It encodes CAISESAGPTSTDTQYF. The gene calls are TRBV10-3 and TRBJ2-3; D possibly corresponds to TRBD2 (6 bases). The CDR3 has 17 residues. Germline V CDR1 and CDR2: ENHRY, SYGVKD. V lost 3 bases to trimming and J lost 0 bases, with 16 bases between them.

The chain links TRBV19 to TRBJ2-1, with 8 bases lining up with TRBD2. CDR3 length equals 17 residues. CDR1 is LNHDA, CDR2 SQIVND, per germline (reference sequence). V lost 1 base and J lost 5; bases outside the gene matches: 10. CDR3 bases: TGTGCCAGTAGTATAGTAGCGGGATTACTCGGGGACAATGAGCAGTTCTTC. Translation: CASSIVAGLLGDNEQFF. Complete variable domain (other parts from reference TRBV19 and TRBJ2-1): DGGITQSPKYLFRKEGQNVTLSCEQNLNHDAMYWYRQDPGQGLRLIYYSQIVNDFQKGDIAEGYSVSREKKESFPLTVTSAQKNPTAFYLCASSIVAGLLGDNEQFFGPGTRLTVL.

V and J are TRBV7-3 and TRBJ1-3, with D hard to call. Trimming left V 5 bases short and J 2 bases short, with 13 bases between. CDR1 is SGHTA, CDR2 FQGTGA, per germline. There are 15 residues in the CDR3. CDR3 in amino acids: CASSPAPGPGNTIYF. The CDR3 DNA follows: TGTGCCAGCAGCCCAGCCCCAGGCCCTGGAAACACCATATATTTT.

The V gene is TRBV9, the J gene TRBJ1-1; D ambiguous. V lost 0 bases and J lost 5, with 17 bases in between. Germline loops: CDR1 SGDLS, CDR2 YYNGEE. The CDR3 has 16 amino acids. In nucleotides, the CDR3 is TGTGCCAGCAGCGTAGGGGTCGCATGGGAAGCGACTGAAGCTTTCTTT. This codes for CASSVGVAWEATEAFF.

This chain uses TRBV19 with TRBJ2-7; TRBD1 might be the D (5 bases). CDR1 LNHDA and CDR2 SQIVND come from the germline V gene (reference sequence). The germline V and J ends were trimmed by 2 bases and 2 bases, with 10 bases remaining between them. This CDR3 is built from 14 residues. CDR3 coding DNA: TGTGCCAGTAGTATAACAGGTCAGACCTACGAGCAGTACTTC. It is translated as CASSITGQTYEQYF.